The T cell receptor (beta chain) described here comes from a study of type 1 regulatory T cells. About the study: This in vitro CD4 product, T-allo10, is enriched for Tr1 cells and alloantigen-specific.

MiXCR was run by TCRdb on the reads, yielding one entry per CDR3 protein. In the table there are 80,000 to 100,000 distinct CDR3 sequences, roughly 31% of which are singletons. Germline V gives CDR1 DFQATT, CDR2 SNEGSKA (reference sequence). With V trimmed by 5 bases and J by 8 bases, 13 bases remained unmatched. This CDR3 is 15 amino acids long. Sequenced sample: CD4+ T cells, either the whole sample or a sorted fraction (not recorded which). The chain recombines TRBV20-1 with TRBJ2-1; TRBD1 aligns across 9 bases. The receptor was isolated from a human donor in good health. Written as DNA, the CDR3 is TGCAGTGCTCTCACCCCCGGGACAGGGACCCATGAGCAGTTCTTC. This sequence encodes CSALTPGTGTHEQFF.